The rows below give T cell receptor beta chains drawn from one sample of a study of cytomegalovirus exposure and HLA in healthy donors. Here immunoSEQ multiplex PCR was the method, and the copy in TCRdb shows in-frame clones only, minus some. The sample shows about 360,000 clones, around 86% of them seen only once. The sample taken for sequencing was PBMCs. The receptor source for this set is a young woman in good health and CMV-seronegative. CDR3s include the opening cysteine and the closing phenylalanine or tryptophan. The D gene is left open where the match is weak. Clone size, where shown, is once, few, many, or a class for clones that have expanded.

cdr3_nt: TGTGCCAGCAGTGACTATGGGTTCTACGAGCAGTACTTC
cdr3_aa: CASSDYGFYEQYF
clone_size: NA
d_call: NA
v_call: TRBV27
j_call: TRBJ2-7
cdr3_length: 13

cdr3_nt: TGTGCCAGCAGTGCGGACGAGCAGTACTTC
cdr3_aa: CASSADEQYF
clone_size: NA
d_call: NA
v_call: TRBV6-5
j_call: TRBJ2-7
cdr3_length: 10

cdr3_nt: TGTGCCAGCAGCCAAAACACAGGGCGTAACACTGAAGCTTTCTTT
cdr3_aa: CASSQNTGRNTEAFF
clone_size: NA
d_call: NA
v_call: TRBV7-6
j_call: TRBJ1-1
cdr3_length: 15

cdr3_nt: TGTGCCAGCAGCACTCAAACAGGGACCGGCGAGCAGTACTTC
cdr3_aa: CASSTQTGTGEQYF
clone_size: NA
d_call: NA
v_call: TRBV11-2
j_call: TRBJ2-7
cdr3_length: 14

cdr3_nt: TGTGCCAGCGCGGAGGTCGCCTACGAGCAGTACTTC
cdr3_aa: CASAEVAYEQYF
clone_size: NA
d_call: NA
v_call: TRBV27
j_call: TRBJ2-7
cdr3_length: 12

cdr3_nt: TGTGCCTGGAGCCGGGACAGCTACTATGGCTACACCTTC
cdr3_aa: CAWSRDSYYGYTF
clone_size: NA
d_call: TRBD1
v_call: TRBV30
j_call: TRBJ1-2
cdr3_length: 13

cdr3_nt: TGTGCCTGGAGTCTAGGTTCCGGAAACACCATATATTTT
cdr3_aa: CAWSLGSGNTIYF
clone_size: once
d_call: NA
v_call: TRBV30
j_call: TRBJ1-3
cdr3_length: 13

cdr3_nt: TGTGCCAGCTCACCAACAACTAGATTCAACAATGAGCAGTTCTTC
cdr3_aa: CASSPTTRFNNEQFF
clone_size: NA
d_call: NA
v_call: TRBV18
j_call: TRBJ2-1
cdr3_length: 15

cdr3_nt: TGTGCCAGCAGCGTAGGGCGGGGGGGCCTGGATACGCAGTATTTT
cdr3_aa: CASSVGRGGLDTQYF
clone_size: NA
d_call: TRBD2
v_call: TRBV9
j_call: TRBJ2-3
cdr3_length: 15

cdr3_nt: TGTGCCAGCAGTTACCGGAGCGAAAACTATGGCTACACCTTC
cdr3_aa: CASSYRSENYGYTF
clone_size: NA
d_call: NA
v_call: TRBV6-5
j_call: TRBJ1-2
cdr3_length: 14

cdr3_nt: TGTGCCAGCAGTGAAGGGGCAGGAGGTCGGAACACTGAAGCTTTCTTT
cdr3_aa: CASSEGAGGRNTEAFF
clone_size: once
d_call: NA
v_call: TRBV6-1
j_call: TRBJ1-1
cdr3_length: 16

cdr3_nt: TGTGCCAGCAGCGCCGCCAGGGGGGTGCGGGAGCAGTTCTTC
cdr3_aa: CASSAARGVREQFF
clone_size: once
d_call: NA
v_call: TRBV5-6
j_call: TRBJ2-1
cdr3_length: 14

cdr3_nt: TGTGCCAGCAGCTCGGGACTAGCGGGGGTAGTGAGCCAGTACTTC
cdr3_aa: CASSSGLAGVVSQYF
clone_size: NA
d_call: TRBD2
v_call: TRBV7-7
j_call: TRBJ2-5
cdr3_length: 15

cdr3_nt: TGTGCCAGCAGCTTAGCAAGACTAGCGGGAGGATCTAGCACAGATACGCAGTATTTT
cdr3_aa: CASSLARLAGGSSTDTQYF
clone_size: once
d_call: TRBD2
v_call: TRBV7-2
j_call: TRBJ2-3
cdr3_length: 19

cdr3_nt: TGCGCCAGCAGCGCTATCCCCAGCGGGGGTCCTTACGAGCAGTACTTC
cdr3_aa: CASSAIPSGGPYEQYF
clone_size: NA
d_call: TRBD2
v_call: TRBV5-1
j_call: TRBJ2-7
cdr3_length: 16

cdr3_nt: TGTGCCAGCAGTGACTCGGCGGGTGGCTCCTACGAGCAGTACTTC
cdr3_aa: CASSDSAGGSYEQYF
clone_size: NA
d_call: NA
v_call: TRBV6-4
j_call: TRBJ2-7
cdr3_length: 15

cdr3_nt: TGTGCCTGGGGGGCTGGCGATGAGCAGTTCTTC
cdr3_aa: CAWGAGDEQFF
clone_size: NA
d_call: NA
v_call: TRBV30
j_call: TRBJ2-1
cdr3_length: 11